The clone carrying this T cell receptor beta chain has more than one count but fewer than ten. The CDR3 runs to 18 residues. Trimming pared 4 bases from V and 0 bases from J, leaving 19 bases between. Germline V lookup: CDR1 LNHDA, CDR2 SQIVND (reference sequence). This entry belongs to a study of regulatory T cells in long-lasting Graves disease. As for time point: newly diagnosed GD, antithyroid drugs for less than 3 months. PBMCs were the source of the RNA used for TCR sequencing. Peripheral blood, around 9 milliliters per patient, was collected in EDTA tubes. CDR3-region Arm-PCR and iRepertoire HTBI primers produced the TCR beta libraries. TCRdb reanalysed the multiplex PCR reads using MiXCR and keeps one entry per CDR3 protein. The sample contains roughly 420,000 distinct CDR3 sequences, around 17% of which appear only once. The sample was also reused in another study, on T cells in Graves' hyperthyroidism and ophthalmopathy.

Material: peripheral blood mononuclear cells (PBMCs), obtained at new diagnosis, from a patient treated with antithyroid drugs. The sequence came from a woman under 40 with Graves disease. The gene calls are TRBV19 and TRBJ1-5, with D unclear. This chain's CDR3 is CASSSQPGSAYSNQPQHF. In nucleotides, the CDR3 is TGTGCCAGTAGTAGCCAGCCTGGCAGCGCTTATAGCAATCAGCCCCAGCATTTT. Full variable domain (rest looked up from reference TRBV19 and TRBJ1-5): DGGITQSPKYLFRKEGQNVTLSCEQNLNHDAMYWYRQDPGQGLRLIYYSQIVNDFQKGDIAEGYSVSREKKESFPLTVTSAQKNPTAFYLCASSSQPGSAYSNQPQHFGDGTRLSIL.